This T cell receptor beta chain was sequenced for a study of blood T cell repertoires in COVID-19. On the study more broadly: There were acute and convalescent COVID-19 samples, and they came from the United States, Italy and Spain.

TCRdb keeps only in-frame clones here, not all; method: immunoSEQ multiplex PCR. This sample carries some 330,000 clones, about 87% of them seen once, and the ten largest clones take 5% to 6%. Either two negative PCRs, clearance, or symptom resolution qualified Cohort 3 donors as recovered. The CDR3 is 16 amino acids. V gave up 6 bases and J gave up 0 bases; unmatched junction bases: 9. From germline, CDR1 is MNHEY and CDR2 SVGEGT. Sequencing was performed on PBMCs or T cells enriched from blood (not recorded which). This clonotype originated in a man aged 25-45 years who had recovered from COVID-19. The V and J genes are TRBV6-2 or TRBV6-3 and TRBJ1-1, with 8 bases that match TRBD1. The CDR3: CASSYGTGDMNTEAFF. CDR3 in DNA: TGTGCCAGCAGCTATGGGACAGGAGATATGAACACTGAAGCTTTCTTT.